These 7 T cell receptor beta chains originate from one sample sequenced in a study of cytomegalovirus exposure and HLA in healthy donors. Primers included in the PCR were 60 Vbeta and 13 Jbeta primers. Only in-frame clones appear in the TCRdb table, and some are missing; sequencing was by immunoSEQ multiplex PCR. The sample has 120,000 to 150,000 clones, roughly 80% seen once. Material: PBMCs. These receptors were obtained from a middle-aged man in good health and CMV-seropositive.

The CDR3 loop reads CAWSGPGTGDQNIQYF. CDR3 coding DNA: TGTGCCTGGAGTGGACCCGGGACAGGGGACCAAAACATTCAGTACTTC. V and J are TRBV30 and TRBJ2-4; 10 positions agree with TRBD1. CDR1 is GTSNPN, CDR2 SVGIG, per germline (reference sequence). The CDR3 spans 16 residues. With 1 base clipped from V and 5 bases from J, the junction kept 8 bases outside the gene matches.

The gene calls are TRBV4-1 and TRBJ2-1; D might be TRBD1 (6 bases). CDR1 MGHRA and CDR2 YSYEKL come from the germline V gene. Deletions cut 4 bases from V and 4 bases from J, with 11 bases between. This CDR3 region has 14 residues. CDR3 loop: CASSPGTGYNEQFF. CDR3 coding DNA: TGCGCCAGCAGCCCAGGAACAGGGTACAATGAGCAGTTCTTC.

This chain links TRBV5-1 with TRBJ2-7, with D perhaps TRBD2 (9 bases). The CDR3 is made up of 18 amino acids. Germline V gene lookup returns CDR1 SGHRS and CDR2 YFSETQ. Trimming stripped 4 bases from V and 7 bases from J, with 30 bases between. Here the CDR3 DNA reads TGCGCCAGCAGCCGAGGACAGGGTGGAGCTAGCGGGGATGAAGAGCAGTACTTC. Encoded protein: CASSRGQGGASGDEEQYF.

This chain connects TRBV30 to TRBJ2-6, with D tentatively TRBD1 (6 bases). Trimming removed 6 bases from V and 0 bases from J, with 15 bases in between. This CDR3 has 16 residues. Germline CDR1 and CDR2: GTSNPN and SVGIG (reference sequence). The CDR3: CACSGTKSSGANVLTF. The CDR3 DNA sequence: TGTGCCTGCTCCGGGACAAAGAGCTCTGGGGCCAACGTCCTGACTTTC.

This chain connects TRBV11-3 to TRBJ1-4; 7 bases agree with TRBD1. Germline V CDR1 and CDR2: SGHNT, YENEEA. With V trimmed by 1 base and J by 3 bases, 2 bases remained unmatched. This CDR3 contains 15 residues. In nucleotides, the CDR3 is TGTGCCAGCAGCTTAGGACAGGGACCTAATGAAAAACTGTTTTTT. This codes for CASSLGQGPNEKLFF.

This clone was counted a few times. The chain carries TRBV10-3 and TRBJ2-3; 7 bases match TRBD1. The length of the CDR3 is 14 residues. V dropped 5 bases and J dropped 3; count of bases not matched to a gene: 5. The germline V gene has CDR1 ENHRY and CDR2 SYGVKD. The CDR3 loop is CAISRQGVTDTQYF. DNA for the CDR3: TGTGCCATCAGTCGACAGGGCGTGACAGATACGCAGTATTTT.

V is TRBV19 and J is TRBJ1-1, with D possibly matching TRBD1 (5 bases). V dropped 6 bases and J dropped 5 bases, with 13 bases sitting between them. The length of the CDR3 is 13 residues. Germline-derived CDR1 and CDR2 are LNHDA and SQIVND (reference sequence). The CDR3 protein is CASRGQGYTEAFF. As DNA, the CDR3 is TGTGCCAGTAGAGGGCAGGGTTATACTGAAGCTTTCTTT.